The clone carrying this T cell receptor beta chain was seen only a few times. The antigen is undetermined. The data were obtained in a study of cytomegalovirus exposure and HLA in healthy donors. Study-wide findings and caveats: Later analysis suggested links between common viral pathogens and several top significant clusters.

Researchers ran the PCR with 60 Vbeta and 13 Jbeta primers. Sequencing used immunoSEQ multiplex PCR; TCRdb keeps in-frame clones, though not all of them. Altogether tens of thousands of clones are present, about 78% being singletons, with the ten largest covering 1.6%. The germline V gene encodes CDR1 MNHNY and CDR2 SVGAGI (reference sequence). Trimming cost V 3 bases and J 5 bases; bases outside gene matches: 8. This CDR3 contains 15 residues. The clonotype comes from a man aged 35-49 years in good health and CMV-seronegative. The chain recombines TRBV6-6 with TRBJ1-2; TRBD1 matches 8 bases. The sequencing input was PBMCs. For the CDR3, the DNA is TGTGCCAGCAGTTATATCGACAGGGGAGCATATGGCTACACCTTC. Translation: CASSYIDRGAYGYTF.